Below, one T cell receptor beta chain is given with its context. This record belongs to a study of blood T cell repertoires in COVID-19. Germline assignment: CDR1 SGDLS and CDR2 YYNGEE. V shed 3 bases and J shed 0 bases, with 19 bases lying between them. CDR3 length: 19 amino acids. TCRdb keeps only in-frame clones here, not all; method: immunoSEQ multiplex PCR. This table has about 140,000 clones, more than 80% appearing once. What was sequenced was peripheral blood. This clonotype originated in a woman older than 75 in a cohort sampled during active or convalescent COVID-19. This rearrangement joins TRBV9 to TRBJ2-6; D possibly corresponds to TRBD1 (6 bases). CDR3 in amino acids: CASSARWGQANSGANVLTF. The CDR3 DNA is TGTGCCAGCAGCGCTCGGTGGGGGCAGGCCAACTCTGGGGCCAACGTCCTGACTTTC. The whole variable domain, remainder taken from reference TRBV9 and TRBJ2-6, is DSGVTQTPKHLITATGQRVTLRCSPRSGDLSVYWYQQSLDQGLQFLIQYYNGEERAKGNILERFSAQQFPDLHSELNLSSLELGDSALYFCASSARWGQANSGANVLTFGAGSRLTVL.